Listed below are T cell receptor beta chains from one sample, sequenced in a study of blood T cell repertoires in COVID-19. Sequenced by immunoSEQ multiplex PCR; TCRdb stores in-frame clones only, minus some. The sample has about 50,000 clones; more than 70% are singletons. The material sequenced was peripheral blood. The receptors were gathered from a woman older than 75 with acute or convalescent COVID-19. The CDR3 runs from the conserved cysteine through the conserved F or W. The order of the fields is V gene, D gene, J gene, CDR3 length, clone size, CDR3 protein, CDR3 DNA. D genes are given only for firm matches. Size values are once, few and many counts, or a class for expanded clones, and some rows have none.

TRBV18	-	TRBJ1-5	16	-	CASSPLAPDRGRPQHF	TGTGCCAGCTCACCACTCGCTCCAGATCGGGGTCGGCCCCAGCATTTT
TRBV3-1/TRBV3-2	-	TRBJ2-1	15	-	CASSQDSLSYNEQFF	TGTGCCAGCAGCCAAGATTCCTTGTCCTACAATGAGCAGTTCTTC
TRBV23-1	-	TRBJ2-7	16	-	CASSQSKGLGSYEQYF	TGCGCCAGCAGTCAATCGAAGGGACTGGGCTCCTACGAGCAGTACTTC
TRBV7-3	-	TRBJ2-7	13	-	CASSLIEGYEQYF	TGTGCCAGCAGCTTAATCGAGGGCTACGAGCAGTACTTC
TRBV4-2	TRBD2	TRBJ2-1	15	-	CASSQKAGGYNEQFF	TGTGCCAGCAGCCAAAAAGCGGGGGGATACAATGAGCAGTTCTTC
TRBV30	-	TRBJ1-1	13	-	CAWSEAGITEAFF	TGTGCCTGGAGTGAAGCAGGGATCACTGAAGCTTTCTTT
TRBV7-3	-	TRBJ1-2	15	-	CASSLRGSGGGGYTF	TGTGCCAGCAGCTTAAGAGGCTCGGGGGGAGGCGGCTACACCTTC
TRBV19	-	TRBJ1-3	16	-	CASSIVPPRSGNTIYF	TGTGCCAGTAGTATAGTTCCTCCCCGCTCTGGAAACACCATATATTTT
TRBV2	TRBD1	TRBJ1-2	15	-	CASKGSGQGGYGYTF	TGTGCCAGCAAGGGGTCTGGGCAGGGGGGATATGGCTACACCTTC
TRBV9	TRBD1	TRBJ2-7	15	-	CASSVGTGLLYEQYF	TGTGCCAGCAGCGTCGGGACAGGGCTTCTCTACGAGCAGTACTTC
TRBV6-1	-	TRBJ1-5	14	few	CASSEAAVVQPQHF	TGTGCCAGCAGTGAGGCGGCAGTCGTTCAGCCCCAGCATTTT
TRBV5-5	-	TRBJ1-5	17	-	CASSEKRMGQIHQPQHF	TGTGCCAGCAGCGAAAAAAGGATGGGGCAAATTCATCAGCCCCAGCATTTT
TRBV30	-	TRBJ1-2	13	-	CAWSVRRQVGYTF	TGTGCCTGGAGTGTCCGGAGGCAGGTGGGCTACACCTTC
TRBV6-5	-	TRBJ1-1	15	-	CASTKGGGLNTEAFF	TGTGCCAGCACCAAAGGCGGCGGATTGAACACTGAAGCTTTCTTT
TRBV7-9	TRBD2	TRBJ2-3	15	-	CASSSGTRVVDTQYF	TGTGCCAGTTCTTCCGGGACTAGAGTCGTAGATACGCAGTATTTT
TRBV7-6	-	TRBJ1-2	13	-	CASSLYRNYGYTF	TGTGCCAGCAGCCTATACAGGAACTATGGCTACACCTTC
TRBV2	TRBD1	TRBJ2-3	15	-	CASSERTGSTDTQYF	TGTGCCAGCAGTGAGAGGACAGGTAGCACAGATACGCAGTATTTT
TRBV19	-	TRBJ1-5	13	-	CASSGQNNQPQHF	TGTGCCAGTAGTGGCCAGAACAATCAGCCCCAGCATTTT
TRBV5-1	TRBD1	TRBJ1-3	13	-	CASRQGAGNTIYF	TGCGCCAGCCGGCAGGGGGCTGGAAACACCATATATTTT
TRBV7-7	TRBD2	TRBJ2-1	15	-	CASSKGTSGNNEQFF	TGTGCTAGCAGCAAAGGGACTAGCGGGAACAATGAGCAGTTCTTC
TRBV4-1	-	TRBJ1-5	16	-	CASSQDVGLSNQPQHF	TGCGCCAGCAGCCAAGATGTAGGACTTAGCAATCAGCCCCAGCATTTT
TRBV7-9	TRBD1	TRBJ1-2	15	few	CASSRDRGRSYGYTF	TGTGCCAGCAGCCGGGACAGGGGGCGATCCTATGGCTACACCTTC
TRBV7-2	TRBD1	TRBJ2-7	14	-	CASSLDRATYEQYF	TGTGCCAGCAGCCTTGACAGGGCAACCTACGAGCAGTACTTC
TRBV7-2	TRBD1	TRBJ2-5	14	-	CASSLVQGAETQYF	TGTGCCAGCAGCTTAGTACAGGGGGCCGAGACCCAGTACTTC
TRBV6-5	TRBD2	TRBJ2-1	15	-	CASSTGTRALNEQFF	TGTGCCAGCAGTACGGGGACTAGGGCCCTCAATGAGCAGTTCTTC
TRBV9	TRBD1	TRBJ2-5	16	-	CASSARQGAPGETQYF	TGTGCCAGCAGCGCGCGACAGGGGGCGCCGGGAGAGACCCAGTACTTC
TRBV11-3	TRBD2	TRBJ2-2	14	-	CASSPAGEYGELFF	TGTGCCAGCAGCCCAGCGGGGGAGTACGGGGAGCTGTTTTTT
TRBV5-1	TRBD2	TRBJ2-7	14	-	CASSVGLAGKEQYF	TGCGCCAGCAGCGTGGGACTAGCGGGGAAAGAGCAGTACTTC
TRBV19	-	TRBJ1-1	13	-	CAGNRVFRVEAFF	TGTGCCGGCAACAGGGTTTTTAGAGTTGAAGCTTTCTTT
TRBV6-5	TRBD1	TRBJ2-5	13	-	CLCRTGGRETQYF	TGTCTCTGTAGGACAGGGGGCAGGGAGACCCAGTACTTC
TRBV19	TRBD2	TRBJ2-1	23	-	CASTLISMVAGGLRYLLCNEQFF	TGTGCCAGTACCCTGATATCGATGGTAGCGGGGGGGCTCCGTTACCTACTGTGCAATGAGCAGTTCTTC
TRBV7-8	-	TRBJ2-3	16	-	CASSLVQGHDTDTQYF	TGTGCCAGCAGCTTAGTTCAGGGGCACGACACAGATACGCAGTATTTT
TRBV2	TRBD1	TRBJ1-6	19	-	CASSPTGTGRIGRNSPLHF	TGTGCCAGCAGTCCGACCGGGACAGGGCGTATCGGGAGAAATTCACCCCTCCACTTT
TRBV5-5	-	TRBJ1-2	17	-	CASSRMGGESGGGGYTF	TGTGCCAGCAGCCGAATGGGAGGGGAGAGCGGCGGAGGTGGCTACACCTTC
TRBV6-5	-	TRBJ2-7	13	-	CASIPAGAYEQYF	TGTGCCAGCATTCCCGCAGGGGCCTACGAGCAGTACTTC
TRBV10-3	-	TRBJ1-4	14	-	CAISQQERNEKLFF	TGTGCCATCTCCCAGCAGGAACGAAATGAAAAACTGTTTTTT
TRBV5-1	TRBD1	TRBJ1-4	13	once	CASRTGVGEKLFF	TGCGCCAGCAGGACAGGGGTTGGTGAAAAACTGTTTTTT
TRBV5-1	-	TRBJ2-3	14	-	CASSLRGEVDTQYF	TGCGCCAGCAGCTTACGCGGGGAGGTAGATACGCAGTATTTT
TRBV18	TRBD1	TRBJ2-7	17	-	CASSPASIGQGLYEQYF	TGTGCCAGCTCACCCGCTAGTATCGGACAGGGCCTCTACGAGCAGTACTTC
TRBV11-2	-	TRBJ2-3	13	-	CASSLGSGDTQYF	TGTGCCAGCAGCTTAGGTTCAGGGGATACGCAGTATTTT
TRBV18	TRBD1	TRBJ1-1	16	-	CASSQTLQGPLGGAFF	TGTGCCAGCTCTCAAACCCTACAGGGGCCCCTTGGGGGAGCTTTCTTT
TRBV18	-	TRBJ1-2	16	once	CASSPGAGAGSYGYTF	TGTGCCAGCTCCCCTGGAGCAGGGGCAGGGAGCTATGGCTACACCTTC
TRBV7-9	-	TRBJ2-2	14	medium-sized	CASSSSSPAGELFF	TGTGCCAGCAGCTCCTCGTCCCCGGCCGGGGAGCTGTTTTTT
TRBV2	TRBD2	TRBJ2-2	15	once	CASSVLAGGTGELFF	TGTGCCAGCAGTGTTCTAGCGGGGGGCACCGGGGAGCTGTTTTTT
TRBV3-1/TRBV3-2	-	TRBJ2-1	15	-	CASSLEPSSWTEQFF	TGTGCCAGCAGCCTAGAGCCGAGTTCTTGGACAGAGCAGTTCTTC
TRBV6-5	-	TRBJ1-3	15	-	CASTRLGPGRNTIYF	TGTGCCAGCACCCGGCTTGGGCCAGGCCGAAACACCATATATTTT
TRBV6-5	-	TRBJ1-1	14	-	CASSITGLNTEAFF	TGTGCCAGCAGTATCACAGGGCTAAACACTGAAGCTTTCTTT
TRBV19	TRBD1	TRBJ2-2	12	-	CASSETGAGLFF	TGTGCCAGTAGTGAGACAGGGGCTGGGCTGTTTTTT
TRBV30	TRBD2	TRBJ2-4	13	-	CAWSVRLADIQYF	TGTGCCTGGAGTGTAAGGCTAGCGGACATTCAGTACTTC
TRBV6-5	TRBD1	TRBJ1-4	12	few	CASRGGPEKLFF	TGTGCCAGCAGAGGGGGCCCGGAAAAACTGTTTTTT
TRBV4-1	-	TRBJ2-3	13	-	CASSQDPASRKHF	TGCGCCAGCAGCCAAGATCCGGCTAGCCGCAAGCATTTT
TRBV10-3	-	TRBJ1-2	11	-	CAIFGGIGYTF	TGTGCCATCTTTGGAGGTATTGGCTACACCTTC
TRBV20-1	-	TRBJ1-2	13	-	CSASGGTNYGYTF	TGCAGTGCTAGTGGCGGAACTAACTATGGCTACACCTTC
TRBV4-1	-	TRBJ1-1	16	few	CASSQVDMGLVTEAFF	TGCGCCAGCAGCCAAGTGGACATGGGTCTAGTCACTGAAGCTTTCTTT
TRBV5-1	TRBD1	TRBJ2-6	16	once	CASSLETGQGTWVLTF	TGCGCCAGCAGCTTGGAAACCGGACAGGGAACTTGGGTCCTGACTTTC
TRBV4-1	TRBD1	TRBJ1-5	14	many	CASSQEYRGTPQHF	TGCGCCAGCAGCCAAGAGTACAGGGGTACGCCCCAGCATTTT
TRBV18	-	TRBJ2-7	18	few	CASSPTVLWALSSYEQYF	TGTGCCAGCTCACCGACAGTTTTGTGGGCCTTGAGCTCCTACGAGCAGTACTTC
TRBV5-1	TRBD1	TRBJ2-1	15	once	CASSQAGGSYNEQFF	TGCGCCAGCAGCCAGGCAGGGGGCTCCTACAATGAGCAGTTCTTC
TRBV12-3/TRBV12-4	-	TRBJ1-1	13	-	CASSLRLNTEAFF	TGTGCCAGCAGTTTACGGTTAAACACTGAAGCTTTCTTT
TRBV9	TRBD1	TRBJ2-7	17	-	CASSVGQGGLSYYEQYF	TGTGCCAGCAGCGTGGGACAGGGGGGACTCTCATACTACGAGCAGTACTTC